The 22 T cell receptor beta chains given below trace back to one sample, sequenced in a study of B cell selection in AIRE deficiency. The regulatory T cell sort gate was CD4+CD25hiCD127low/negative. This table comes from immunoSEQ multiplex PCR, and its TCRdb copy is limited to in-frame clones, with some not included. The sample consists of around 5,300 clones, approximately 89% of them appearing once. Sequences were obtained from Tregs sorted from PBMCs. The receptors shown here come from a human donor with AIRE deficiency.

The chain is built from TRBV5-1 and TRBJ2-7, with 7 positions matching TRBD2. Germline V lookup: CDR1 SGHRS, CDR2 YFSETQ. The CDR3 is 12 amino acids. Trimming took 4 bases from V and 2 from J; bases not matched to a gene: 0. The CDR3 here is CASSGGAYEQYF. CDR3 nucleotides: TGCGCCAGCAGCGGGGGGGCCTACGAGCAGTACTTC.

This chain connects TRBV27 to TRBJ2-1, with 9 positions matching TRBD2. Germline CDR1 reads MNHEY; CDR2 reads SMNVEV (reference sequence). Trimming cost V 6 bases and J 4 bases; bases outside gene matches: 10. This CDR3 spans 16 amino acids. The CDR3 nucleotides are TGTGCCAGCAGACGAAGGACTAGCGAGGAATACAATGAGCAGTTCTTC. Amino acids: CASRRRTSEEYNEQFF.

This chain uses TRBV19 with TRBJ1-4; 8 positions match TRBD1. CDR3 length: 14 amino acids. J was trimmed by 7 bases and V by 4 bases; bases with no gene match: 5. From germline, CDR1 is LNHDA and CDR2 SQIVND (reference sequence). CDR3 protein: CASSRTGGTEKLFF. The CDR3 nucleotides are TGTGCCAGTAGTAGAACAGGGGGGACTGAAAAACTGTTTTTT.

Concerning this clone: An end of the junction differs from the germline gene, which may be a read error. V is TRBV7-2 and J is TRBJ2-7; 13 bases are a match to TRBD2. Germline V lookup: CDR1 SGHTA, CDR2 FQGNSA. This CDR3 region has 12 residues. The CDR3 here is CASSLGGLAGHF. The CDR3 bases are TGTGCCAGCAGCTTAGGGGGACTAGCGGGACACTTC.

CDR3 nucleotide sequence: TGTGCCAGCAGCTTAGAGCCGGGACCTAGCACAGATACGCAGTATTTT. Amino acids: CASSLEPGPSTDTQYF. The J gene is TRBJ2-3, the V gene TRBV7-6; either TRBD1 or TRBD2 may fit D (5 bases each). Germline V gene sequence: CDR1 SGHVS, CDR2 FNYEAQ. The CDR3 runs to 16 residues. V dropped 1 base and J dropped 0 bases, with 11 bases sitting between them.

This chain joins TRBV5-1 and TRBJ2-1; possible D gene TRBD1, 5 bases. The CDR3 runs 15 residues. V lost 0 bases and J 4 bases, leaving 11 bases between the germline ends. Germline CDR1 and CDR2: SGHRS and YFSETQ. The CDR3 spells CASSLDYQGYNEQFF. CDR3 nucleotides: TGCGCCAGCAGCTTGGACTACCAGGGATACAATGAGCAGTTCTTC.

This chain joins TRBV5-1 and TRBJ2-2; TRBD2 matches 10 bases. The germline V gene has CDR1 SGHRS and CDR2 YFSETQ. J lost 4 bases, V lost 0 bases, and 0 bases had no gene match. CDR3 length: 15 residues. CDR3 protein: CASSLVAGGTGELFF. The DNA for the CDR3 is TGCGCCAGCAGCTTGGTAGCGGGGGGCACCGGGGAGCTGTTTTTT.

The chain employs TRBV5-5 and TRBJ2-2, with D hard to call. Per the germline V gene, CDR1 is SGHKS and CDR2 is YYEKEE (reference sequence). The V end lost 0 bases, the J end lost 0 bases, and 9 bases lay between the germline ends. The CDR3 contains 16 residues. DNA of the CDR3: TGTGCCAGCAGCTTGGAGGGCGCCGCGAACACCGGGGAGCTGTTTTTT. Translating gives CASSLEGAANTGELFF.

With regard to this clone: The junction departs from germline at one end; a sequencing error may be responsible. V usage is TRBV18 and J usage is TRBJ2-1; 7 bases fit TRBD2. From germline, CDR1 is KGHSH and CDR2 LQKENI. The CDR3 consists of 13 residues. Here the CDR3 DNA reads TGTGCCGGCTCACCACAGGCGGGAGAGAAGCAGTTCTTC. Translation: CAGSPQAGEKQFF.

This rearrangement joins TRBV7-9 to TRBJ2-3, with D possibly TRBD1 on 7 matching bases. The CDR3 covers 17 residues. The V gene's germline CDR1 is SEHNR and CDR2 FQNEAQ (reference sequence). V lost 6 bases and J 1 base, leaving 20 bases between the germline ends. CDR3 region: CASRHTTRGARTDTQYF. In DNA, the CDR3 is TGTGCCAGCAGACATACTACCAGGGGGGCACGCACAGATACGCAGTATTTT.

The rearrangement links TRBV18 to TRBJ1-4; 8 nucleotides match TRBD1. CDR3 size: 14 residues. V dropped 6 bases and J dropped 4; count of bases not matched to a gene: 4. Germline V lookup: CDR1 KGHSH, CDR2 LQKENI. The CDR3 nucleotides are TGTGCCAGCTCCCTAACAGGGGGTAATGAAAAACTGTTTTTT. This codes for CASSLTGGNEKLFF.

A single count supports this clone. The genes are TRBV6-1 and TRBJ1-1; no definite D call. The CDR3 contains 12 residues. Germline lookup yields CDR1 MNHNS and CDR2 SASEGT. V gave up 5 bases and J gave up 6 bases, with 10 bases separating them. The CDR3 nucleotides are TGTGCCAGCAGTTATTACAGCGCTGAAGCTTTCTTT. It yields the protein CASSYYSAEAFF.

The gene calls are TRBV6-6 and TRBJ2-5; no clear D gene. In germline, CDR1 is MNHNY, CDR2 SVGAGI (reference sequence). V lost 2 bases to trimming and J lost 4 bases, with 8 bases between them. The CDR3 is 13 amino acids. The CDR3 is CASSYAKVETQYF. As DNA, the CDR3 is TGTGCCAGCAGTTACGCGAAGGTAGAGACCCAGTACTTC.

This rearrangement joins TRBV9 to TRBJ2-5; the D is unclear. TRBJ2-7 matches the DNA end more closely, so the J call is doubtful. The CDR3 extends over 15 amino acids. Germline V gene data show CDR1 as SGDLS and CDR2 as YYNGEE. CDR3 nucleotide sequence: TGTGCCAGCAGCCCCGGACCCCTAACATCCTACGAGCAGTACTTC. This codes for CASSPGPLTSYEQYF.

Only a few counts were recorded for this clone. The chain couples TRBV29-1 to TRBJ2-1; 10 nucleotides agree with TRBD1. CDR1 is SQVTM, CDR2 ANQGSEA, per germline. V dropped 2 bases and J dropped 6; count of bases not matched to a gene: 16. CDR3 length equals 18 residues. The CDR3 sequence is CSVELDPPGTGVINEQFF. CDR3 bases: TGCAGCGTTGAACTAGACCCCCCCGGGACAGGGGTTATCAATGAGCAGTTCTTC.

This chain connects TRBV6-5 to TRBJ2-7; no reliable D call. There are 15 residues in the CDR3. Germline-derived CDR1 and CDR2 are MNHEY and SVGAGI. Trimming cost V 6 bases and J 1 base, with 16 bases left between them. The DNA for the CDR3 is TGTGCCAGCAGACTAAGGTGGAAGGCTTCCTACGAGCAGTACTTC. Protein sequence: CASRLRWKASYEQYF.

The rearrangement uses TRBV27 and TRBJ2-1; TRBD2 aligns across 9 bases. The trim removed 1 base at V and 15 bases at J, leaving 7 bases unmatched. Germline CDR1 reads MNHEY; CDR2 reads SMNVEV (reference sequence). CDR3 length: 13 amino acids. This chain's CDR3 is CASSLLLAGAPFF. CDR3 in DNA: TGTGCCAGCAGTTTATTGTTAGCGGGAGCCCCGTTCTTC.

The J gene is TRBJ2-4, the V gene TRBV7-7, with D perhaps matching TRBD2 (6 bases). Trimming removed 5 bases at V and 8 bases at J, with 13 bases between. The CDR3 has 13 amino acids. Germline CDR1 and CDR2: SSHAT and FNYEAQ (reference sequence). DNA of the CDR3: TGTGCCAGCAGCCGGGGGTTAGGGGACATTCAGTACTTC. This translates into CASSRGLGDIQYF.

The chain employs TRBV4-2 and TRBJ1-3; tentatively, D is TRBD1 (5 bases). The CDR3 extends over 17 amino acids. The germline V gene has CDR1 LGHNA and CDR2 YNFKEQ. V lost 0 bases to trimming and J lost 1 base, with 13 bases between them. CDR3 protein: CASSQDSIGESGNTIYF. The CDR3 region has the DNA TGTGCCAGCAGCCAAGATTCTATAGGGGAGTCTGGAAACACCATATATTTT.

The chain couples TRBV28 to TRBJ1-2, with a weak D call TRBD1 (5 bases). V was clipped by 8 bases and J by 0 bases, with 13 bases between them. The CDR3 is made up of 14 amino acids. Germline-derived CDR1 and CDR2 are MDHEN and SYDVKM. The CDR3 reads CASSQAISNYGYTF. CDR3 nucleotide sequence: TGTGCCAGCTCACAGGCGATCTCTAACTATGGCTACACCTTC.

The chain joins TRBV10-3 to TRBJ2-2, with D hard to call. Trimming pared 0 bases from V and 3 bases from J, leaving 5 bases between. The germline V gene encodes CDR1 ENHRY and CDR2 SYGVKD. This CDR3 is built from 14 residues. The DNA for the CDR3 is TGTGCCATCAGTGAGTCTGGATACACCGGGGAGCTGTTTTTT. Protein product: CAISESGYTGELFF.

This chain joins TRBV5-1 and TRBJ1-2; possibly TRBD1 for D (5 bases). Germline V gene lookup returns CDR1 SGHRS and CDR2 YFSETQ. The V and J ends lost 3 bases and 2 bases respectively, with 5 bases between them. The CDR3 runs to 12 residues. CDR3 sequence (DNA): TGCGCCAGCAGCTGGGACAACTATGGCTACACCTTC. It encodes CASSWDNYGYTF.